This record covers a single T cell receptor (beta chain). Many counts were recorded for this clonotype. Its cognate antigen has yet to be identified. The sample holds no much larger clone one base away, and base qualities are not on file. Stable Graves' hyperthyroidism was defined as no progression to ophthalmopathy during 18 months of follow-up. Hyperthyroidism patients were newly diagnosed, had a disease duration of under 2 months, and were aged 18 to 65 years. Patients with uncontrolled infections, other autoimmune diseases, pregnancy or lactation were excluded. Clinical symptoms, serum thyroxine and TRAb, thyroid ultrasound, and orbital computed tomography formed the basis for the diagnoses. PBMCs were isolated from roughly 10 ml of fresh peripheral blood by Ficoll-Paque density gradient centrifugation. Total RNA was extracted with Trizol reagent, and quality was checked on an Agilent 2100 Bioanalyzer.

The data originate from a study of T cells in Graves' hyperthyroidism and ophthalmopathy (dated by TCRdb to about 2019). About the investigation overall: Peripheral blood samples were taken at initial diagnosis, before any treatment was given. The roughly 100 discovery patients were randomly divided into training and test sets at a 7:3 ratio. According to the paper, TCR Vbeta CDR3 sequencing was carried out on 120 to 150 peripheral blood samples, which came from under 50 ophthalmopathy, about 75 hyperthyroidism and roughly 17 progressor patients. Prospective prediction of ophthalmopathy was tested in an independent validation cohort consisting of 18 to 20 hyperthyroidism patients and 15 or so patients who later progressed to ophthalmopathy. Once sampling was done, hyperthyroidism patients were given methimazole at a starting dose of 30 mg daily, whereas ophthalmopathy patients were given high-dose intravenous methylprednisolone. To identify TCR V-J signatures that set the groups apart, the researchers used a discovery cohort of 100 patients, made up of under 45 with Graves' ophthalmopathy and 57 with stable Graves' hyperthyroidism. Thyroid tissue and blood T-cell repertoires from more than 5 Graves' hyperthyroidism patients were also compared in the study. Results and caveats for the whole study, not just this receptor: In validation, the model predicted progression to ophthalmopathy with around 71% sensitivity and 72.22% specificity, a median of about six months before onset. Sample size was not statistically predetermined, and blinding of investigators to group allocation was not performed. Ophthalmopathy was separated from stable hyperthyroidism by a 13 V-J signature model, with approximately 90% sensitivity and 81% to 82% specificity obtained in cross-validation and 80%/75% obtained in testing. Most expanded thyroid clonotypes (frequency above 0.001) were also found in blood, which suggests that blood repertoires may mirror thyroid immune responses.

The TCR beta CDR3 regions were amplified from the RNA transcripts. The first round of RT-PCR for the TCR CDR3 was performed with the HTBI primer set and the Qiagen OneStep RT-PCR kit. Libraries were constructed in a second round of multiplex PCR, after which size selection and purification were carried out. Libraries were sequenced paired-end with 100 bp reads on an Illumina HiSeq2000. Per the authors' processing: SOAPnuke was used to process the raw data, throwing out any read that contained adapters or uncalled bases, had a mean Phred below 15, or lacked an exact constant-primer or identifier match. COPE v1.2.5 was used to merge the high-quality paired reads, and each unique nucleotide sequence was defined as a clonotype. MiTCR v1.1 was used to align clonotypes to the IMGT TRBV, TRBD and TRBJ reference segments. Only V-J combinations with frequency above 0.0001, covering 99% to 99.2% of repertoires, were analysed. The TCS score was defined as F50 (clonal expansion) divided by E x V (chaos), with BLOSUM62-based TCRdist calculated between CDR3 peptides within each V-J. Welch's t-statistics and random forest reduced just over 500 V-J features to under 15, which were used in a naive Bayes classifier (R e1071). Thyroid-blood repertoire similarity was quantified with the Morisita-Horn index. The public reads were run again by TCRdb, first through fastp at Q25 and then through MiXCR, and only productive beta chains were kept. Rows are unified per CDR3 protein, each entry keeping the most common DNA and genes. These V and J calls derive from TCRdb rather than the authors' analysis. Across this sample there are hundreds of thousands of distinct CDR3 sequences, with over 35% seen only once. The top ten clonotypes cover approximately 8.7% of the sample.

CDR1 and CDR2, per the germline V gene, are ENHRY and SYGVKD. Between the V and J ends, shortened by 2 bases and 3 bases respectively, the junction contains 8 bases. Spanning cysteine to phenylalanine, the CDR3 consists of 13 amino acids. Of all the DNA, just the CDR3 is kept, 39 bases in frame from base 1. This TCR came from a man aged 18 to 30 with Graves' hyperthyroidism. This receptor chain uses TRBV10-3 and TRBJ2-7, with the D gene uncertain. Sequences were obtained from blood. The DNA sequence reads TGTGCCATCAGTGAGATGGGTGGCTACGAGCAGTACTTC. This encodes CAISEMGGYEQYF.